The 7 T cell receptor beta chains below all came from one sample that was sequenced in a study of blood T cells in healthy people across ages. A second PCR, run for roughly 7 to 11 cycles, used a sample-barcoded 5' primer plus a J-beta primer mix. TCRdb independently ran MiXCR on the 5' RACE reads; one entry per CDR3 protein. The sample records around 820,000 distinct CDR3 sequences, 25% being singletons. This sample also appeared in a second study, on T cells of mothers and their children.

The sample comprised blood. The receptors derive from a boy younger than 18 in good health.

The chain has TRBV20-1 and TRBJ2-3; D possibly corresponds to TRBD2 (6 bases). CDR1 is DFQATT and CDR2 is SNEGSKA in the germline V gene (reference sequence). V was clipped by 6 bases and J by 1 base, with 11 bases between them. The CDR3 consists of 13 residues. CDR3 amino acids: CSARDSRTDTQYF. Written as DNA, the CDR3 is TGCAGTGCCCGGGACTCTCGCACAGATACGCAGTATTTT.

The chain carries TRBV12-3 or TRBV12-4 and TRBJ2-7; TRBD2 matches 8 bases. The CDR3 contains 14 residues. V lost 7 bases to trimming and J lost 7 bases; unmatched junction nucleotides: 12. The CDR3 DNA is TGTGCCAGCACGTATATGCCGGGGGGGAGTGAGCAGTACTTC. This codes for CASTYMPGGSEQYF.

This clonotype was recorded once. CDR3 protein: CSARTALFNEKLFF. CDR3 sequence (DNA): TGCAGTGCTAGAACGGCTCTATTTAATGAAAAACTGTTTTTT. The chain links TRBV20-1 to TRBJ1-4; D remains ambiguous. This CDR3 spans 14 amino acids. V gave up 2 bases and J gave up 4 bases, with 11 bases separating them. Germline CDR1 and CDR2: DFQATT and SNEGSKA (reference sequence).

The rearrangement joins TRBV9 to TRBJ2-1, with D possibly matching TRBD2 (5 bases). The V and J ends lost 1 base and 3 bases respectively, with 8 bases between them. The CDR3 runs 14 residues. Germline V CDR1 and CDR2: SGDLS, YYNGEE. In nucleotides, the CDR3 is TGTGCCAGCAGCGTATACGGGAACTACAATGAGCAGTTCTTC. Residues: CASSVYGNYNEQFF.

The chain employs TRBV9 and TRBJ2-1, with a possible D match to TRBD1 (5 bases). V dropped 2 bases and J dropped 10 bases, with 16 bases sitting between them. The CDR3 has 14 amino acids. CDR1 and CDR2 (germline): SGDLS, YYNGEE. The chain's CDR3 is CASSVGAVIREQFF. The DNA of the CDR3 is TGTGCCAGCAGCGTTGGGGCAGTAATTAGGGAGCAGTTCTTC.

Note on this clonotype: One end of the junction is discordant with germline, which a read error may explain. The V call is TRBV30, the J call TRBJ2-6; no definite D call. Germline assignment: CDR1 GTSNPN and CDR2 SVGIG (reference sequence). The length of the CDR3 is 14 residues. The CDR3 sequence is CAWIAFSGANVLTF. CDR3 sequence (DNA): TGTGCCTGGATCGCGTTTTCTGGTGCCAACGTCCTGACTTTC. Full variable domain (outside the CDR3, taken from reference TRBV30 and TRBJ2-6): SQTIHQWPATLVQPVGSPLSLECTVEGTSNPNLYWYRQAAGRGLQLLFYSVGIGQISSEVPQNLSASRPQDRQFILSSKKLLLSDSGFYLCAWIAFSGANVLTFGAGSRLTVL.

This clonotype was detected a few times. The rearrangement links TRBV28 to TRBJ1-6; tentative D call: TRBD1 (6 bases). The CDR3 has 15 residues. Deletions cut 6 bases from V and 5 bases from J, with 14 bases between. CDR1 is MDHEN, CDR2 SYDVKM, per germline. Here the CDR3 DNA reads TGTGCCAGCAGCCAACAGGGTTTAGATAATTCACCCCTCCACTTT. Amino acids: CASSQQGLDNSPLHF. Full variable domain (outside the CDR3, taken from reference TRBV28 and TRBJ1-6): DVKVTQSSRYLVKRTGEKVFLECVQDMDHENMFWYRQDPGLGLRLIYFSYDVKMKEKGDIPEGYSVSREKKERFSLILESASTNQTSMYLCASSQQGLDNSPLHFGNGTRLTVT.